The rows below give T cell receptor beta chains drawn from one sample of a study of T cell responses to AZD1222 COVID-19 vaccine. Measured with immunoSEQ multiplex PCR; TCRdb has only the in-frame clones, and not every one. The top ten hold 9.5% to 15% of the sample, which has roughly 120,000 clones, roughly 88% seen once. The specimen was peripheral blood, collected on day 0 of MenACWY control vaccination. The receptors derive from an adult in good health. Both conserved end residues are trimmed from each CDR3. Not all rows give a size; the values are once, few, many and, for expanded clones, a class.

>TRBV3-1/TRBV3-2|.|12
ASSPGGKGETQY
>TRBV7-3|.|13
ASSLGGQDGPGYT
>TRBV27|.|11
ASSFGGDNEQF
>TRBV3-1/TRBV3-2|.|14
ASSQAVTGVTGELF
>TRBV4-3|.|13
ASSQDWTANEKLF
>TRBV7-9|.|11
ASSLDRGGPQH
>TRBV4-1|.|11
ASSQDSEETQY
>TRBV4-2|once|14
ASSQMGTRGQETQY
>TRBV28|few|9
ASSSHREAF
>TRBV7-8|.|13
ASSLGQGALETQY
>TRBV29-1|.|15
SVEGDRTLPFNTEAF
>TRBV7-3|.|14
ASSRSLGGGTDTQY
>TRBV3-1/TRBV3-2|.|7
APRREQY
>TRBV28|.|14
ASSLQGQSSYNEQF
>TRBV29-1|.|10
SVVKGGNEQF
>TRBV11-1|.|10
ASSPQGGLQY
>TRBV7-9|.|10
ASSPWTGAQH
>TRBV7-8|.|11
ASSPSFTDTQY
>TRBV19|.|13
ASSIGGPREGPQH
>TRBV27|few|14
ASKPQLGQGDSPLH
>TRBV3-1/TRBV3-2|.|13
ASSQSQGGGYGYT
>TRBV28|.|13
ASRYDLATDTEAF
>TRBV25-1|.|14
ASSESGDRGLYGYT
>TRBV12-2|few|14
ASRFWPGTSGNTIY